This T cell receptor (beta chain) was captured in a study of OX40 agonist ivuxolimab in advanced cancers. Study-wide background: The group had a mean age of about 65 years, ranged from roughly 23 to 90, and was 82.7% male.

TCRdb's table, derived via immunoSEQ multiplex PCR, lists solely in-frame clones and lacks some. This table holds tens of thousands of clones, about 90% found once. This CDR3 is built from 15 residues. V shed 3 bases and J 2 bases; nucleotides not matched to a gene: 4. Germline V gene sequence: CDR1 SGHTA, CDR2 FQGTGA. V is TRBV7-3 and J is TRBJ2-5; 9 positions agree with TRBD1. The TCR sequence derives from an adult with an advanced solid tumor such as melanoma, head and neck, liver or kidney cancer. Sequenced here: CD4+ or CD8+ T cells sorted from blood, sampled in a trial of the OX40 agonist ivuxolimab. For the CDR3, the DNA is TGTGCCAGCAGCTTGACAGGGGGTAAACAAGAGACCCAGTACTTC. It encodes CASSLTGGKQETQYF.